This entry describes one TCR beta chain. Its antigen is as yet unknown. The entry originates in a study of vaccination effects on CD4 cells after COVID-19. The culture ran for about 11 days, and then CD4+ T cells were isolated. Each participant was given two doses of one vaccine (BNT162b2 or mRNA-1273). Per germline, CDR1 MNHEY and CDR2 SVGAGI. Deletions cut 5 bases from V and 3 bases from J, with 10 bases between. The CDR3 totals 13 residues. Sequencing was performed with immunoSEQ multiplex PCR; in TCRdb, only in-frame clones are kept and a portion is missing. Here the sample spans 50,000 to 80,000 clones, less than 80% being singletons.

This chain links TRBV6-5 with TRBJ1-1; D might be TRBD1 (6 bases). The TCR comes from a human donor who received a COVID-19 vaccine. This specimen was CD4+ T cells from PBMCs cultured without peptide, taken after COVID-19 vaccination. The DNA of the CDR3 is TGTGCCAGCAGTATACAGGGAGACACTGAAGCTTTCTTT. Translation gives CASSIQGDTEAFF.